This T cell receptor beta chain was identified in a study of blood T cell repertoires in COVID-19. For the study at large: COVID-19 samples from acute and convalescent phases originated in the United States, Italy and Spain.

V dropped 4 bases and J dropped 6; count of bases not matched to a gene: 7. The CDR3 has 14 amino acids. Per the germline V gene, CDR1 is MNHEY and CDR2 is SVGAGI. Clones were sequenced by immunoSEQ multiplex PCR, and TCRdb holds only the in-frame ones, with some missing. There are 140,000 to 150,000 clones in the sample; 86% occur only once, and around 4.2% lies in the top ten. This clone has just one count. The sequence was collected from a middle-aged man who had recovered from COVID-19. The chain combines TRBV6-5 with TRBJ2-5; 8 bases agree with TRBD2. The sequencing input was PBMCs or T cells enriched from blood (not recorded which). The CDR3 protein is CASSSGTSPQTQYF. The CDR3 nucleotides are TGTGCCAGCAGTTCCGGGACTAGTCCCCAGACCCAGTACTTC.